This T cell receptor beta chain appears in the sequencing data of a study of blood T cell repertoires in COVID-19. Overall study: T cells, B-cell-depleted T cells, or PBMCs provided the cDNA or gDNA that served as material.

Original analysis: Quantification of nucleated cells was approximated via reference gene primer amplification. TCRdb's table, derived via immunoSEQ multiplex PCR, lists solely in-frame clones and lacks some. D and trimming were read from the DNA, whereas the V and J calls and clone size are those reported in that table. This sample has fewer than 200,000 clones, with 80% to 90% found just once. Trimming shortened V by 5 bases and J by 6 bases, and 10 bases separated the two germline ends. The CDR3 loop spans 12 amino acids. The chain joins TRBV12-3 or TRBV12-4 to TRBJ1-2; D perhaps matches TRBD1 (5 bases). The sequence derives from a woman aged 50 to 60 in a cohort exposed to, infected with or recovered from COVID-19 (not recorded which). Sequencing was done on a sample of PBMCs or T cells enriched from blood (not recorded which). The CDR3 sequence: CASSKQADGYTF. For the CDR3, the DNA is TGTGCCAGCAGTAAACAGGCGGATGGCTACACCTTC.